Each of the 30 T cell receptor beta chains below was sequenced from the same sample in a study of blood T cell repertoires in COVID-19. TCRdb's copy holds only in-frame clones and misses some; the assay was immunoSEQ multiplex PCR. The sample records about 190,000 clones, nearly 90% being singletons. Sequencing was done on a sample of peripheral blood. These receptors were obtained from a man in his forties or fifties with acute or convalescent COVID-19.

This chain uses TRBV6-2 or TRBV6-3 with TRBJ2-7; 8 positions agree with TRBD1. This CDR3 contains 15 residues. Germline assignment: CDR1 MNHEY and CDR2 SVGEGT. V shed 6 bases, J shed 2 bases, and the junction held 9 bases outside the gene matches. The CDR3 DNA sequence: TGTGCCAGCAGCAAAGGACAGGGAAGGCCCTACGAGCAGTACGTC. It specifies CASSKGQGRPYEQYV.

V usage is TRBV4-2 and J usage is TRBJ2-3; 7 positions match TRBD2. Per the germline V gene, CDR1 is LGHNA and CDR2 is YNFKEQ. This CDR3 comprises 17 residues. The J segment lost 2 bases and the V segment lost 0 bases, leaving 8 bases of the junction unmatched. As DNA, the CDR3 is TGTGCCAGCAGCCAAGACGGTAGGCGGGGGTTCACAGATACGCAGTATTTT. Its translation is CASSQDGRRGFTDTQYF.

This clone has a handful of counts. V is TRBV4-1 and J is TRBJ1-4; 7 positions agree with TRBD1. V was pared by 1 base and J by 8 bases, with 13 bases of the junction left unmatched. Germline values: CDR1 MGHRA, CDR2 YSYEKL. This CDR3 is built from 17 residues. As DNA, the CDR3 is TGCGCCAGCAGCCAAGTCCCCTTGACAGGGTCAGGCGAAAAACTGTTTTTT. Translating gives CASSQVPLTGSGEKLFF.

The V and J genes are TRBV3-1 (or the pseudogene TRBV3-2) and TRBJ2-5; 8 positions match TRBD2. The junction had 1 base not matched to a gene; V was cut back by 2 bases and J by 5 bases. CDR1 and CDR2 from the germline V gene are LGHDT and YNNKEL (reference sequence). The CDR3 sequence is 13 residues long. The CDR3 spells CASSQPGGETQYF. The CDR3 DNA reads as TGTGCCAGCAGCCAACCGGGAGGGGAGACCCAGTACTTC.

In DNA, the CDR3 is TGTGCCAGTAGCCTACGGGGACAGGGGACTGAAGCTTTCTTT. This sequence encodes CASSLRGQGTEAFF. The chain has TRBV19 and TRBJ1-1; 10 nucleotides agree with TRBD1. This CDR3 region has 14 residues. V gave up 6 bases and J gave up 5 bases; unmatched junction bases: 6. Germline V CDR1 and CDR2: LNHDA, SQIVND (reference sequence).

This chain links TRBV6-6 with TRBJ2-2, with 7 bases aligning to TRBD1. The CDR3 is made up of 13 amino acids. V shed 8 bases, J shed 4 bases, and the junction held 4 bases outside the gene matches. Germline V gives CDR1 MNHNY, CDR2 SVGAGI (reference sequence). The chain's CDR3 is CASRPGGTGELFF. CDR3 in DNA: TGTGCCAGCCGTCCAGGGGGCACCGGGGAGCTGTTTTTT.

The chain couples TRBV5-1 to TRBJ1-3, with D unclear. Trimming shortened V by 4 bases and J by 0 bases, and 8 bases separated the two germline ends. The CDR3 loop spans 14 amino acids. The germline CDR1 and CDR2 sequences are SGHRS and YFSETQ. Here the CDR3 DNA reads TGCGCCAGCAGCCCCGTGGCCTCTGGAAACACCATATATTTT. It specifies CASSPVASGNTIYF.

V gene TRBV10-3 combines with J gene TRBJ2-6; 10 bases agree with TRBD2. The germline CDR1 and CDR2 sequences are ENHRY and SYGVKD. Trimming cost V 0 bases and J 0 bases; bases outside gene matches: 8. The CDR3 extends over 20 amino acids. The DNA of the CDR3 is TGTGCCATCAGTGAGTCTTTTTTAGCGGGAGGTAGCTCTGGGGCCAACGTCCTGACTTTC. Amino acid sequence: CAISESFLAGGSSGANVLTF.

V and J are TRBV5-1 and TRBJ2-1; TRBD2 agrees at 9 bases. The CDR3 loop spans 18 amino acids. Germline-derived CDR1 and CDR2 are SGHRS and YFSETQ. Trimming cost V 3 bases and J 1 base; bases outside gene matches: 11. DNA of the CDR3: TGCGCCAGCAGCTACCAAGGGGGCGGGAGGGGGTCCTACAATGAGCAGTTCTTC. Translation gives CASSYQGGGRGSYNEQFF.

This sequence joins TRBV11-2 and TRBJ2-3; D might be TRBD2 (5 bases). Germline V gene sequence: CDR1 SGHAT, CDR2 FQNNGV. The CDR3 has 11 amino acids. Trimming took 8 bases from V and 6 from J, leaving 9 bases between them. The CDR3 bases are TGTGCCAGCGGTACTAGGGATACGCAGTATTTT. It codes for CASGTRDTQYF.

The chain recombines TRBV4-2 with TRBJ1-6, with 7 positions matching TRBD1. The CDR3 spans 16 residues. From germline, CDR1 is LGHNA and CDR2 YNFKEQ. Trimming took 0 bases from V and 9 from J; bases not matched to a gene: 8. The CDR3 DNA follows: TGTGCCAGCAGCCAAGAAGAGAGACAGGGCTCTTCACCCCTCCACTTT. Translating it yields CASSQEERQGSSPLHF.

The chain has TRBV5-6 and TRBJ2-7, with D possibly TRBD2 on 5 matching bases. Per the germline V gene, CDR1 is SGHDT and CDR2 is YYEEEE. The CDR3 contains 15 residues. V dropped 2 bases and J dropped 2 bases, with 14 bases sitting between them. The CDR3 DNA reads as TGTGCCAGCAGCTTTAGAGACTACCCCACCTACGAGCAGTACGTC. Translation gives CASSFRDYPTYEQYV.

This clone turned up a few times. The CDR3 bases are TGTGCCACCAGCAGAGGTGGGGGCCTCGAAGAGACCCAGTACTTC. Its translation: CATSRGGGLEETQYF. The genes are TRBV15 and TRBJ2-5; D perhaps matches TRBD1 (6 bases). Trimming pared 1 base from V and 3 bases from J, leaving 12 bases between. Germline CDR1 is LNHNV and CDR2 is YYDKDF (reference sequence). This CDR3 is built from 15 residues.

This clone was seen just once. The gene calls are TRBV24-1 and TRBJ1-1, with TRBD1 identical over 10 bases. The V segment lost 3 bases and the J segment 4 bases; nucleotides outside the gene matches: 4. The V gene's germline CDR1 is KGHDR and CDR2 SFDVKD. The CDR3 runs 15 residues. This CDR3 reads CATSDPRTGGTEAFF. The CDR3, as DNA: TGTGCCACCAGTGATCCCCGGACAGGGGGCACTGAAGCTTTCTTT.

V and J are TRBV30 and TRBJ1-2; maybe TRBD1 (6 bases). Trimming removed 1 base from V and 2 bases from J, with 8 bases in between. Germline CDR1 GTSNPN, CDR2 SVGIG (reference sequence). The CDR3 is made up of 13 amino acids. The CDR3 protein is CAWSARGNYGYTF. The CDR3 bases are TGTGCCTGGAGTGCAAGGGGGAACTATGGCTACACCTTC.

V and J are TRBV20-1 and TRBJ1-5, with D unresolved. This CDR3 has 14 residues. With 3 bases removed from V and 0 bases from J, the gap between germline ends came to 9 bases. The germline V gene encodes CDR1 DFQATT and CDR2 SNEGSKA (reference sequence). The CDR3 DNA reads as TGCAGTGCTAGTAGGCAGGCTAGCAATCAGCCCCAGCATTTT. The encoded protein is CSASRQASNQPQHF.

J is TRBJ1-5 and V is TRBV28, with 11 bases identical to TRBD1. V trimming: 5 bases; J trimming: 4 bases; junction bases outside the gene matches: 7. The CDR3 extends over 16 amino acids. CDR1 and CDR2 (germline): MDHEN, SYDVKM. This chain's CDR3 is CASSSTGTGGNQPQHF. CDR3 nucleotide sequence: TGTGCCAGCAGTAGCACCGGGACAGGGGGGAATCAGCCCCAGCATTTT.

The chain is built from TRBV28 and TRBJ1-1, with D perhaps matching TRBD1 (5 bases). Germline CDR1 MDHEN, CDR2 SYDVKM. V lost 1 base and J 7 bases, leaving 13 bases between the germline ends. The CDR3 is 14 amino acids. Here the CDR3 reads CASSLSSGKVEAFF. In nucleotides, the CDR3 is TGTGCCAGCAGTTTATCTTCAGGGAAAGTTGAAGCTTTCTTT.

The chain links TRBV25-1 to TRBJ1-2; 7 bases fit TRBD1. V lost 5 bases, J lost 8 bases, and 8 bases stayed unmatched. Germline V gene sequence: CDR1 MGHDK, CDR2 SYGVNS. The CDR3 length is 13 residues. DNA for the CDR3: TGTGCCAGCAGTCCAACGGGACAGTCGGGCTACACCTTC. Translating it yields CASSPTGQSGYTF.

The chain employs TRBV5-1 and TRBJ2-5; D gene ambiguous. Deletions cut 2 bases from V and 5 bases from J, with 7 bases between. The CDR3 loop spans 12 amino acids. CDR1 is SGHRS and CDR2 is YFSETQ in the germline V gene. In DNA, the CDR3 is TGCGCCAGCAGCTTAACCGGGGAGACCCAGTACTTC. It specifies CASSLTGETQYF.

This clone was recorded only once. V is TRBV19 and J is TRBJ1-1, with D possibly being TRBD1 (5 bases). Trimming pared 4 bases from V and 13 bases from J, leaving 16 bases between. The germline V gene has CDR1 LNHDA and CDR2 SQIVND (reference sequence). This CDR3 region has 12 residues. The CDR3 sequence is CASSTLGGLGFF. DNA of the CDR3: TGTGCCAGTAGTACACTGGGGGGATTGGGTTTCTTT. Full variable domain (rest looked up from reference TRBV19 and TRBJ1-1): DGGITQSPKYLFRKEGQNVTLSCEQNLNHDAMYWYRQDPGQGLRLIYYSQIVNDFQKGDIAEGYSVSREKKESFPLTVTSAQKNPTAFYLCASSTLGGLGFFGQGTRLTVV.

This clone was found a few times. The gene calls are TRBV21-1 and TRBJ2-7; the table's D call, TRBD1, has no DNA check behind it. TRBV21-1 is assigned pseudogene status. The CDR3 has 13 amino acids. The DNA for the CDR3 is TGTGCCAGCAGCGACCGGGACAGCCACGAGCAGTACGTC. It codes for CASSDRDSHEQYV.

This rearrangement joins TRBV2 to TRBJ1-2, with D possibly being TRBD1 (6 bases). Trimming took off 8 bases at V and 3 bases at J, with 19 bases between the two ends. The V gene's germline CDR1 is SNHLY and CDR2 FYNNEI. This CDR3 has 15 amino acids. CDR3 sequence: CASLQAPGEHYGYTF. The CDR3 DNA reads as TGTGCCAGCCTACAAGCCCCAGGGGAGCACTATGGCTACACCTTC.

The J gene is TRBJ2-7, the V gene TRBV30, with a weak D call TRBD1 (6 bases). In germline, CDR1 is GTSNPN, CDR2 SVGIG (reference sequence). Trimming took off 2 bases at V and 5 bases at J, with 10 bases between the two ends. The CDR3 is 12 amino acids. The CDR3 DNA reads as TGTGCCTGGAGTCCCACAGGGAACGAGCAGTACTTC. This codes for CAWSPTGNEQYF.

This chain connects TRBV4-1 to TRBJ2-5; a weak D match, TRBD2 (5 bases). The CDR3 runs 15 residues. In germline, CDR1 is MGHRA, CDR2 YSYEKL. V was clipped by 7 bases and J by 2 bases, with 17 bases between them. The CDR3 sequence: CASTLSAGPQETQYF. The CDR3 region has the DNA TGCGCCAGCACCCTGTCCGCGGGTCCTCAAGAGACCCAGTACTTC.

The V gene is TRBV19, the J gene TRBJ1-6; D is undetermined. The CDR3 sequence is 16 residues long. Trimming cost V 7 bases and J 5 bases, with 18 bases left between them. CDR1 is LNHDA and CDR2 is SQIVND in the germline V gene (reference sequence). In DNA form, the CDR3 reads TGTGCCAGTACCCAGACTGCTAACTTGGATAATTCACCCCTCCACTTT. It is translated as CASTQTANLDNSPLHF.

The chain couples TRBV4-1 to TRBJ1-3, with a possible D match to TRBD1 (5 bases). The V end was cut by 3 bases, the J end by 11 bases, with 26 bases between. The CDR3 is 17 residues long. Germline CDR1 is MGHRA and CDR2 is YSYEKL. This CDR3 is CASSQPGYRLGERAIYF. In nucleotides, the CDR3 is TGCGCCAGCAGCCAGCCCGGATACAGGCTCGGCGAGCGCGCCATATATTTT.

This sequence joins TRBV23-1 and TRBJ1-2; TRBD1 matches at 8 bases. TRBV23-1 qualifies as an ORF whose function is uncertain. The CDR3 contains 16 residues. The junction had 12 bases not matched to a gene; V was cut back by 6 bases and J by 3 bases. The CDR3 region is CASRWTGSLRYYGYTF. The CDR3 nucleotides are TGCGCCAGCAGGTGGACAGGGAGTTTGCGGTACTATGGCTACACCTTC.

V is TRBV4-1 and J is TRBJ1-1; a possible D gene is TRBD1 (5 bases). The V gene lost 0 bases and the J gene lost 5 bases, with 13 bases spanning the gap. The CDR3 length is 15 residues. Germline assignment: CDR1 MGHRA and CDR2 YSYEKL. DNA of the CDR3: TGCGCCAGCAGCCAAGATCACAGGACCATTACTGAAGCTTTCTTT. It specifies CASSQDHRTITEAFF.

The V call is TRBV20-1, the J call TRBJ2-5; TRBD2 matches at 10 bases. The CDR3 runs 13 residues. The germline V gene encodes CDR1 DFQATT and CDR2 SNEGSKA (reference sequence). After removal of 3 bases from V and 6 bases from J, the junction contained 4 bases not matched to a gene. CDR3 sequence: CSASGTSAQTQYF. The CDR3 nucleotides are TGCAGTGCTAGTGGGACTAGCGCTCAGACCCAGTACTTC.